The 12 T cell receptor beta chains below were found in one sample sequenced in a study of T cells after yellow fever vaccination. A single record per CDR3 protein comes from TCRdb applying MiXCR to the 5' RACE reads. The sample comprises roughly 300,000 distinct CDR3 sequences, 8.1% of which are singletons, and approximately 18% rests with the top ten. The sequences come from PBMCs, collected about 41 days after the first yellow fever vaccination. Receptors were obtained from a young man who received the YFV17D yellow fever vaccine.

The chain combines TRBV12-3 or TRBV12-4 with TRBJ1-3; 8 positions match TRBD1. The CDR3 totals 15 residues. V dropped 3 bases and J dropped 10; count of bases not matched to a gene: 11. The CDR3 loop is CASSFSGTGARTIYF. The CDR3 coding sequence is TGTGCCAGCAGTTTCTCCGGGACAGGCGCTCGGACCATATATTTT.

This clonotype appeared a few times. The genes are TRBV12-3 or TRBV12-4 and TRBJ2-2; the match to TRBD1 covers 7 bases. V lost 6 bases to trimming and J lost 6 bases; unmatched junction nucleotides: 7. The CDR3 runs to 14 residues. DNA of the CDR3: TGTGCCAGCAGGGGTTCGACAGGGTCCGGGGAGCTGTTTTTT. It codes for CASRGSTGSGELFF.

This clonotype came up a few times. The chain uses TRBV18 and TRBJ2-1; D might be TRBD2 (5 bases). The germline V gene encodes CDR1 KGHSH and CDR2 LQKENI. V lost 3 bases, J lost 4 bases, and 10 bases lay in between. The CDR3 contains 14 residues. CDR3 bases: TGTGCCAGCTCACCGCCGACGGGGTACAATGAGCAGTTCTTC. This gives the protein CASSPPTGYNEQFF.

This clonotype was seen more than once but under ten times. V gene TRBV6-2 or TRBV6-3 combines with J gene TRBJ1-5; D call uncertain. The CDR3 is 14 residues long. V shed 2 bases and J shed 3 bases, with 8 bases lying between them. Germline CDR1 and CDR2: MNHEY and SVGEGT. The CDR3 here is CASSYPPTNQPQHF. The CDR3 bases are TGTGCCAGCAGTTACCCCCCGACCAATCAGCCCCAGCATTTT.

This clonotype showed up many times. The genes are TRBV11-2 and TRBJ1-2; the D is unclear. Trimming shortened V by 1 base and J by 2 bases, and 8 bases separated the two germline ends. The CDR3 consists of 14 residues. Germline V gene lookup returns CDR1 SGHAT and CDR2 FQNNGV. CDR3 amino acids: CASSLVAANYGYTF. For the CDR3, the DNA is TGTGCCAGCAGCTTAGTGGCAGCGAACTATGGCTACACCTTC.

This chain links TRBV7-9 with TRBJ2-1; TRBD1 or TRBD2 may be the D gene (5 bases each). This CDR3 has 16 residues. The V end lost 3 bases, the J end lost 2 bases, and 14 bases lay between the germline ends. From germline, CDR1 is SEHNR and CDR2 FQNEAQ (reference sequence). This CDR3 reads CASSLLWGSTYNEQFF. DNA for the CDR3: TGTGCCAGCAGCTTGCTCTGGGGGTCGACCTACAATGAGCAGTTCTTC.

This clonotype was seen only a few times. The CDR3 nucleotides are TGTGCCAGCAGCTTCCGTGGGGGACAGGGGGGATATGGCTACACCTTC. It specifies CASSFRGGQGGYGYTF. The chain is built from TRBV7-2 and TRBJ1-2, with 11 bases fitting TRBD1. The V segment lost 3 bases and the J segment 5 bases; nucleotides outside the gene matches: 8. The germline V gene encodes CDR1 SGHTA and CDR2 FQGNSA. The CDR3 spans 16 residues.

As DNA, the CDR3 is TGTGCCAGCAGCCGACTTAGCGGGGAAAAAAACATTCAGTACTTC. Its translation: CASSRLSGEKNIQYF. The rearrangement links TRBV7-8 to TRBJ2-4; 8 nucleotides align to TRBD2. J gave up 4 bases and V 5 bases, and 7 bases lay outside the gene matches. The CDR3 covers 15 residues. Germline values: CDR1 SGHVS, CDR2 FQNEAQ.

The chain has TRBV2 and TRBJ2-2, with a possible D match to TRBD1 (5 bases). There are 14 residues in the CDR3. Looked up from germline, CDR1 is SNHLY and CDR2 is FYNNEI. V shed 5 bases and J shed 4 bases, with 11 bases lying between them. CDR3 sequence: CASSMQGTTGELFF. The CDR3 DNA is TGTGCCAGCAGTATGCAGGGTACCACCGGGGAGCTGTTTTTT.

This clonotype was recorded many times. V and J are TRBV7-2 and TRBJ1-5; TRBD1 agrees at 7 bases. There are 15 residues in the CDR3. The junction had 7 bases not matched to a gene; V was cut back by 2 bases and J by 6 bases. The germline gives CDR1 SGHTA, CDR2 FQGNSA. CDR3 DNA: TGTGCCAGCAGCTTAACTTACAGGGGTGGTCAGCCCCAGCATTTT. Encoded protein: CASSLTYRGGQPQHF.

The table lists this clonotype with a few counts. V gene TRBV12-5 combines with J gene TRBJ2-7; tentative D call: TRBD2 (5 bases). The CDR3 has 13 amino acids. CDR1 and CDR2 from the germline V gene are LGHNT and FRNRAP. The V end was cut by 6 bases, the J end by 3 bases, with 12 bases between. Here the CDR3 reads CASGPGIVYEQYF. For the CDR3, the DNA is TGTGCTAGTGGCCCCGGGATAGTCTACGAGCAGTACTTC.

This clonotype was counted ten times or more. The chain couples TRBV5-1 to TRBJ2-6, with D maybe TRBD1 (5 bases). The CDR3 totals 15 residues. Germline CDR1 reads SGHRS; CDR2 reads YFSETQ. V was trimmed by 4 bases and J by 3 bases, leaving 11 bases between them. CDR3 sequence (DNA): TGCGCCAGCAGCCCCCAGGGTAATGGGGCCAACGTCCTGACTTTC. Its protein is CASSPQGNGANVLTF.